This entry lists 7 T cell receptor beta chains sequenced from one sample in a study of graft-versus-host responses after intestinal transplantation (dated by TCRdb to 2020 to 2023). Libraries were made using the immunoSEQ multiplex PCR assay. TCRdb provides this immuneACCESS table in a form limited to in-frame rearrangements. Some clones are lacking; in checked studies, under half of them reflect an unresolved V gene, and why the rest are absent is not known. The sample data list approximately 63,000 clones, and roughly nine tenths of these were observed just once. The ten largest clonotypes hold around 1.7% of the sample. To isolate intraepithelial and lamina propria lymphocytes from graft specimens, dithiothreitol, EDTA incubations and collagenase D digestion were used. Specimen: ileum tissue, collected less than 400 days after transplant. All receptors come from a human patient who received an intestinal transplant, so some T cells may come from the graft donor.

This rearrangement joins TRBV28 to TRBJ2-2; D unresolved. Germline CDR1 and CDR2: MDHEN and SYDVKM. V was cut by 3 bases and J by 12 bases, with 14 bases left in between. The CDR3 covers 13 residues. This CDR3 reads CASSFRQKRKLFF. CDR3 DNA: TGTGCCAGCAGTTTCCGCCAAAAAAGGAAGCTGTTTTTT.

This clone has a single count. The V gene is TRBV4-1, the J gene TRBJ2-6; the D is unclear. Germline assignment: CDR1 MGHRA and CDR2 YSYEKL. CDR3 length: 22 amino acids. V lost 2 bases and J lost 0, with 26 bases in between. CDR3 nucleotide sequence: TGCGCCAGCAGCCAATTCTCGGGCGGAATTCGACACGGAGACTCTGGGGCCAACGTCCTGACTTTC. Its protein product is CASSQFSGGIRHGDSGANVLTF.

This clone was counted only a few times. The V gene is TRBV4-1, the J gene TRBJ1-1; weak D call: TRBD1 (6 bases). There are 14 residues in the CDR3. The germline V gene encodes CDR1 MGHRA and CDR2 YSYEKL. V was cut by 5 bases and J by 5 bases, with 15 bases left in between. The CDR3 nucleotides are TGCGCCAGCAGCTTACGACAGGTGGATACTGAAGCTTTCTTT. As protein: CASSLRQVDTEAFF.

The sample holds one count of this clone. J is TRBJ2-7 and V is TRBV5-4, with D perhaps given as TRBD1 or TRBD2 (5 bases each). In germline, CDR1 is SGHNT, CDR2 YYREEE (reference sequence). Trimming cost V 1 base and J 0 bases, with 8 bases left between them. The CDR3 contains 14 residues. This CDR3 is CASSLWGSSYEQYF. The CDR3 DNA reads TGTGCCAGCAGCTTGTGGGGGAGCTCCTACGAGCAGTACTTC. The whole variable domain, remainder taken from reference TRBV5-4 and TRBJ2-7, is ETGVTQSPTHLIKTRGQQVTLRCSSQSGHNTVSWYQQALGQGPQFIFQYYREEENGRGNFPPRFSGLQFPNYSSELNVNALELDDSALYLCASSLWGSSYEQYFGPGTRLTVT.

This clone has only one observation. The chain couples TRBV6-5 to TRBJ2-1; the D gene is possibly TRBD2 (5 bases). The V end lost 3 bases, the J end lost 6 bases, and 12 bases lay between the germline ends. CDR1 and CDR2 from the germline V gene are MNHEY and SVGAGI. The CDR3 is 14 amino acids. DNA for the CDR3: TGTGCCAGCAGTTATTTCGGGATACGCAATGAGCAGTTCTTC. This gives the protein CASSYFGIRNEQFF.

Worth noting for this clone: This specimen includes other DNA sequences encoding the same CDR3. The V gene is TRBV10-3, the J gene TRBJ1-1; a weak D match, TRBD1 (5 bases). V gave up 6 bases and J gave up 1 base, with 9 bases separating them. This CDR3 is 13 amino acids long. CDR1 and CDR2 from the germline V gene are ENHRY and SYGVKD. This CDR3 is CAISGAGNTEAFF. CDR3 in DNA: TGTGCCATCAGCGGGGCAGGGAACACTGAAGCTTTCTTT.

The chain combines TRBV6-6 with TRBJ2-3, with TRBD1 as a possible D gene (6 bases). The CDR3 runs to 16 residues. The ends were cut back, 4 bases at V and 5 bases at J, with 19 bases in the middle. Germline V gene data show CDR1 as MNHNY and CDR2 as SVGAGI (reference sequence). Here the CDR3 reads CASSSAGRGTGDTQYF. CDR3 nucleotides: TGTGCCAGCAGTTCGGCTGGCAGGGGAACGGGAGATACGCAGTATTTT.